These 21 T cell receptor beta chains came from one sample sequenced in a study of blood T cells in healthy people across ages. Using a J-beta primer mix together with a sample-barcoded 5' primer, a second PCR was run for roughly 6 to 12 cycles. Via MiXCR, TCRdb re-called the 5' RACE reads, giving one row per CDR3 protein. This table has about 1 million distinct CDR3 sequences, around 25% appearing once. In addition, the sample was reused for a study of T cells of mothers and their children.

Sequenced: blood. These receptors all come from a girl aged 2 to 10 in good health.

This clonotype was detected only a few times. Since a much larger clone is just one base distant, this may be a read error. The chain couples TRBV28 to TRBJ2-1; 7 bases map to TRBD1. CDR3 size: 15 residues. V dropped 4 bases and J dropped 8; count of bases not matched to a gene: 11. Per the germline V gene, CDR1 is MDHEN and CDR2 is SYDVKM. CDR3 nucleotides: TGTGCCAGCAGTTCACTCGGCGCAGGGGGAGATGAGCAGTTCTTC. It is translated as CASSSLGAGGDEQFF.

V usage is TRBV5-1 and J usage is TRBJ2-7; D may be TRBD2 (6 bases). The CDR3 consists of 17 residues. Trimming took 7 bases from V and 0 from J, leaving 23 bases between them. Germline V gene lookup returns CDR1 SGHRS and CDR2 YFSETQ. This CDR3 is CASGAIPGGGVSYEQYF. CDR3 nucleotides: TGCGCCAGCGGAGCCATCCCCGGCGGAGGGGTCTCCTACGAGCAGTACTTC.

V usage is TRBV6-2 or TRBV6-3 and J usage is TRBJ2-3; a weak D match, TRBD2 (5 bases). Germline V gives CDR1 MNHEY, CDR2 SVGEGT. Trimming took 2 bases from V and 2 from J, leaving 17 bases between them. The CDR3 sequence is 17 residues long. The CDR3 coding sequence is TGTGCCAGCAGTTACCCTACTGTGTTAGCGCTCACAGATACGCAGTATTTT. Translation: CASSYPTVLALTDTQYF.

This chain uses TRBV6-2 or TRBV6-3 with TRBJ2-6; D may be TRBD2 (5 bases). Germline V CDR1 and CDR2: MNHEY, SVGEGT. The V end was cut by 5 bases, the J end by 1 base, with 9 bases between. This CDR3 contains 15 residues. The CDR3 reads CASSDRRSGANVLTF. CDR3 coding DNA: TGTGCCAGCAGTGACCGGAGGTCTGGGGCCAACGTCCTGACTTTC.

V usage is TRBV2 and J usage is TRBJ2-3, with a possible D match to TRBD1 (5 bases). Germline-derived CDR1 and CDR2 are SNHLY and FYNNEI. The V gene lost 6 bases and the J gene lost 2 bases, with 9 bases spanning the gap. This CDR3 has 13 residues. In nucleotides, the CDR3 is TGTGCCAGCAGGGACATTTTCACAGATACGCAGTATTTT. Protein product: CASRDIFTDTQYF.

This clonotype showed up just a few times. CDR3 protein: CASSPLGPTEDGYTF. CDR3 in DNA: TGTGCCAGCAGCCCGTTGGGACCCACGGAGGATGGCTACACCTTC. The gene calls are TRBV3-1 and TRBJ1-2; perhaps TRBD1 as D (5 bases). V was trimmed by 4 bases and J by 6 bases, leaving 18 bases between them. The CDR3 has 15 residues. In germline, CDR1 is LGHDT, CDR2 YNNKEL (reference sequence).

This clonotype occurred once. V gene TRBV2 combines with J gene TRBJ2-3; D may be TRBD2 (6 bases). CDR1 SNHLY and CDR2 FYNNEI come from the germline V gene. The CDR3 length is 15 residues. Deletions cut 4 bases from V and 1 base from J, with 12 bases between. The CDR3 here is CASSVLGGGTDTQYF. CDR3 nucleotides: TGTGCCAGCAGTGTTTTGGGGGGAGGCACAGATACGCAGTATTTT.

This clonotype has only a few counts. The genes are TRBV7-3 and TRBJ2-3, with D unresolved. Germline loops: CDR1 SGHTA, CDR2 FQGTGA. The CDR3 sequence is 13 residues long. Trimming left V 5 bases short and J 2 bases short, with 8 bases between. The CDR3 region is CASSPLTTDTQYF. DNA of the CDR3: TGTGCCAGCAGCCCACTAACCACAGATACGCAGTATTTT.

The V gene is TRBV28, the J gene TRBJ2-2; 12 bases fit TRBD2. This CDR3 is built from 17 residues. Germline CDR1 and CDR2: MDHEN and SYDVKM. The V gene end was trimmed by 7 bases and the J gene end by 7 bases; junction bases not matched to a gene: 13. CDR3 residues: CASTGWTSGDTNGELFF. CDR3 in DNA: TGTGCCAGCACCGGATGGACTAGCGGGGATACTAACGGGGAGCTGTTTTTT.

The chain joins TRBV7-2 to TRBJ1-6; D may be TRBD1 (6 bases). The V gene's germline CDR1 is SGHTA and CDR2 FQGNSA. With 5 bases removed from V and 0 bases from J, the gap between germline ends came to 17 bases. The CDR3 is 18 amino acids. In DNA form, the CDR3 reads TGTGCCAGCAGCGTGATTTTGGACAGTCGCTCCTATAATTCACCCCTCCACTTT. Translated, it gives CASSVILDSRSYNSPLHF.

The chain recombines TRBV7-2 with TRBJ1-3, with D perhaps TRBD1 (5 bases). The CDR3 length is 15 residues. Trimming stripped 7 bases from V and 8 bases from J, with 21 bases between. Per the germline V gene, CDR1 is SGHTA and CDR2 is FQGNSA. The chain's CDR3 is CASNPGVPPGDTIYF. CDR3 DNA: TGTGCCAGCAACCCAGGAGTCCCCCCGGGGGACACCATATATTTT. Variable domain in full (rest from reference TRBV7-2 and TRBJ1-3): GAGVSQSPSNKVTEKGKDVELRCDPISGHTALYWYRQSLGQGLEFLIYFQGNSAPDKSGLPSDRFSAERTGGSVSTLTIQRTQQEDSAVYLCASNPGVPPGDTIYFGEGSWLTVV.

V is TRBV27 and J is TRBJ2-5, with 7 bases fitting TRBD2. This CDR3 contains 14 residues. V lost 6 bases, J lost 2 bases, and 6 bases stayed unmatched. The germline V gene encodes CDR1 MNHEY and CDR2 SMNVEV (reference sequence). The CDR3: CASRALADQETQYF. The DNA for the CDR3 is TGTGCCAGCAGAGCTCTAGCGGATCAAGAGACCCAGTACTTC.

This clonotype was observed at least ten times. J is TRBJ2-5 and V is TRBV12-3 or TRBV12-4; 14 nucleotides match TRBD2. Trimming at V came to 10 bases and at J to 5 bases, leaving 9 bases not matched to a gene. The CDR3 consists of 15 residues. CDR3 sequence (DNA): TGTGCCACCGGACTAGCGGGGGGATTAGGGGAGACCCAGTACTTC. This encodes CATGLAGGLGETQYF.

The rearrangement joins TRBV24-1 to TRBJ2-2; 9 bases map to TRBD1. Germline-derived CDR1 and CDR2 are KGHDR and SFDVKD. This CDR3 has 16 amino acids. With V trimmed by 1 base and J by 5 bases, 4 bases remained unmatched. The CDR3 region has the DNA TGTGCCACCAGTGATTTTGGGACAGGGATGACCGGGGAGCTGTTTTTT. Amino acid sequence: CATSDFGTGMTGELFF.

This clonotype was detected only a few times. The genes are TRBV7-6 and TRBJ2-1; tentative D call: TRBD1 (7 bases). Trimming removed 5 bases at V and 6 bases at J, with 17 bases between. Germline V gives CDR1 SGHVS, CDR2 FNYEAQ. The CDR3 loop spans 15 amino acids. In nucleotides, the CDR3 is TGTGCCAGCAGCCGCGGGACAGTCTCGATCAATGAGCAGTTCTTC. Its protein is CASSRGTVSINEQFF. The variable domain in full, with the rest retrieved from reference TRBV7-6 and TRBJ2-1, is GAGVSQSPRYKVTKRGQDVALRCDPISGHVSLYWYRQALGQGPEFLTYFNYEAQQDKSGLPNDRFSAERPEGSISTLTIQRTEQRDSAMYRCASSRGTVSINEQFFGPGTRLTVL.

The chain combines TRBV20-1 with TRBJ1-4; 7 bases are shared with TRBD1. The V gene's germline CDR1 is DFQATT and CDR2 SNEGSKA (reference sequence). V lost 6 bases, J lost 0 bases, and 10 bases stayed unmatched. The length of the CDR3 is 16 residues. The DNA of the CDR3 is TGCAGTGCAACCGGGACAGACTTCGCAACTAATGAAAAACTGTTTTTT. Translating it yields CSATGTDFATNEKLFF.

This clonotype was seen more than once but under ten times. The J gene is TRBJ2-1, the V gene TRBV12-3 or TRBV12-4, with 10 bases that match TRBD2. This CDR3 contains 16 residues. With 6 bases clipped from V and 7 bases from J, the junction kept 12 bases outside the gene matches. The CDR3: CASSPGTSEVKNEQFF. Here the CDR3 DNA reads TGTGCCAGCAGCCCCGGGACTAGCGAGGTAAAGAATGAGCAGTTCTTC.

V is TRBV16 and J is TRBJ2-5, with 7 bases that match TRBD1. TRBJ2-7 explains the end of the DNA better; the J call may be wrong. CDR3 length equals 13 residues. Germline values: CDR1 KGHSY, CDR2 FQNENV. CDR3 sequence reads: CASSQLGGHEQYF. In nucleotides, the CDR3 is TGTGCCAGCAGCCAATTAGGGGGCCACGAGCAGTACTTC.

V and J are TRBV12-3 or TRBV12-4 and TRBJ2-3; D is possibly TRBD2 (5 bases). This CDR3 is built from 15 residues. The ends were cut back, 7 bases at V and 4 bases at J, with 18 bases in the middle. CDR3 coding DNA: TGTGCCAGCATTCTGGACTCCCCTAGAGCAGATACGCAGTATTTT. This codes for CASILDSPRADTQYF.

This sequence joins TRBV7-9 and TRBJ2-1; D is ambiguous. Germline CDR1 SEHNR, CDR2 FQNEAQ (reference sequence). V was clipped by 5 bases and J by 4 bases, with 24 bases between them. This CDR3 contains 18 residues. CDR3 amino acids: CASSPPGPGFLDYNEQFF. The CDR3 coding sequence is TGTGCCAGCAGCCCACCTGGGCCGGGCTTCCTAGATTACAATGAGCAGTTCTTC.

The CDR3 DNA is TGCGCCAGCAGCAAGACAGGGGGCGAGGAGACCCAGTACTTC. Translating it yields CASSKTGGEETQYF. The genes are TRBV5-1 and TRBJ2-5; 10 bases agree with TRBD1. Trimming took 4 bases from V and 5 from J; bases not matched to a gene: 5. The CDR3 is made up of 14 amino acids. Germline values: CDR1 SGHRS, CDR2 YFSETQ.